Listed below are T cell receptor beta chains from one sample, sequenced in a study of T cells in Graves' hyperthyroidism and ophthalmopathy. TCRdb recomputed calls from the multiplex PCR reads with MiXCR, one row per CDR3 protein. The repertoire holds some 560,000 distinct CDR3 sequences, with about 15% as singletons. The sample comprised blood. The source of these receptors is a woman aged 30 to 39 with Graves' hyperthyroidism. The CDR3 runs from the conserved cysteine through the conserved F or W. A D gene is named only where the DNA matches it firmly. Only part of the rows carry a size: once, few, many, or a class if the clone is expanded.

J: TRBJ2-5; size: many; V: TRBV12-3/TRBV12-4; D: TRBD2; DNA: TGTGCCAGCAGGGCAAGACTAGCTTTGGAGGGGGAGACCCAGTACTTC; CDR3: CASRARLALEGETQYF
J: TRBJ2-5; size: many; V: TRBV29-1; D: .; DNA: TGCAGCGTTGAAGGAGGGCTAGGACGGATCCAAGAGACCCAGTACTTC; CDR3: CSVEGGLGRIQETQYF
J: TRBJ2-1; size: .; V: TRBV30; D: TRBD1; DNA: TGTGTCTGGAGTGTTGGAGGACAGGCCAATGAGCAGTTCTTC; CDR3: CVWSVGGQANEQFF
J: TRBJ2-7; size: many; V: TRBV29-1; D: TRBD2; DNA: TGCAGCGTTGAAGTCCTAGCGGGCTCCTACGAGCAGTACTTC; CDR3: CSVEVLAGSYEQYF
J: TRBJ2-3; size: .; V: TRBV24-1; D: .; DNA: TGTGCCACCAGTGGCAGGTTGGAGTCGGATACGCAGTATTTT; CDR3: CATSGRLESDTQYF
J: TRBJ2-5; size: many; V: TRBV10-2; D: TRBD2; DNA: TGCGCCAGCAGTGTACCGGGACTAGCGGGAGAAGAGACCCAGTACTTC; CDR3: CASSVPGLAGEETQYF
J: TRBJ2-7; size: few; V: TRBV7-3; D: .; DNA: TGTGCCAGCAGCTTAGGGGGCGCGGCGGGGGAGCAGTACTTC; CDR3: CASSLGGAAGEQYF
J: TRBJ2-7; size: .; V: TRBV7-2; D: .; DNA: TGTGCCAGCAGCTTAGAAAACAGCCGGGTATCCGAGCAGTACTTC; CDR3: CASSLENSRVSEQYF
J: TRBJ2-2; size: many; V: TRBV6-5; D: TRBD2; DNA: TGTGCCAGCAGTTACCGAGCGGTGATCAAGGCGGGAGCGACCGGGGAGCTGTTTTTT; CDR3: CASSYRAVIKAGATGELFF
J: TRBJ2-7; size: many; V: TRBV5-1; D: .; DNA: TGCGCCAGCAGCCCCCGGGACCATACTGGGGAGCAGTACTTC; CDR3: CASSPRDHTGEQYF
J: TRBJ1-4; size: few; V: TRBV14; D: .; DNA: TGTGCCATCTCAGGGGCTGGCTCCTGGGCTGAAAAACTGTTTTTT; CDR3: CAISGAGSWAEKLFF
J: TRBJ1-1; size: .; V: TRBV2; D: .; DNA: TGTGCCAGCAGTTGGATGGGAGAAGCTTTCTTT; CDR3: CASSWMGEAFF